The T cell receptor beta chain under discussion was sequenced for a study of T-cell reconstitution after alpha-beta-depleted transplantation in children. Whole-study results and caveats: TCRbeta diversity was high at day 60 in some patients (a result of surviving recipient T cells and thymic progenitors). Expanded graft clones, several hundred of them, were reportedly the source of alpha-beta T cells about two months after transplant. Fresh T-cell production supplied most of the T-cell counts and diversity seen one year after transplant.

In germline, CDR1 is DFQATT, CDR2 SNEGSKA (reference sequence). This CDR3 spans 16 amino acids. V shed 3 bases, J shed 4 bases, and the junction held 9 bases outside the gene matches. This clonotype has a count of ten or more. What it recognizes is unknown. A library of TCRbeta sequences, prepared with unique molecular identifiers, was generated. TCRdb reprocessed the PCR reads via MiXCR and lists one record per CDR3 protein. The profile shows 300,000 to 400,000 distinct CDR3 sequences, about 16% of them singletons. The chain has TRBV20-1 and TRBJ2-1; 10 bases match TRBD2. The origin of this receptor is a male patient between 2 and 15 years old who had a stem cell transplant for acute lymphoblastic leukemia, so the T cells may come from the graft donor. The sample here was PBMCs, mostly from graft donor cells, taken 360 days after TCRalphabeta/CD19-depleted stem cell transplant. Here the CDR3 DNA reads TGCAGTGCTAGCACATGGACTAGCGGATTATACAATGAGCAGTTCTTC. Translated: CSASTWTSGLYNEQFF.